One and the same sample provided the 12 T cell receptor beta chains below, sequenced in a study of blood T cell repertoires in COVID-19. The protocol was immunoSEQ multiplex PCR, while the TCRdb copy is restricted to in-frame clones and leaves out a portion. The table shows roughly 100,000 clones, with over 75% occurring only once. Material: peripheral blood. The receptors originated from an older man with active or convalescent COVID-19.

The chain couples TRBV24-1 to TRBJ1-5; D is possibly TRBD1 (6 bases). This CDR3 has 17 amino acids. Germline assignment: CDR1 KGHDR and CDR2 SFDVKD. V was shortened by 3 bases and J by 4 bases, with 18 bases between the two germline ends. In DNA form, the CDR3 reads TGTGCCACCAGTGATCACACAGGGCTGGTAGAAAATCAGCCCCAGCATTTT. It specifies CATSDHTGLVENQPQHF.

Comments on this clone: This sample also contains other DNA sequences that code for the same CDR3. The J gene is TRBJ2-3, the V gene TRBV7-9, with a possible D match to TRBD1 (5 bases). The V end was cut by 3 bases, the J end by 5 bases, with 9 bases between. The CDR3 length is 13 residues. CDR1 and CDR2 from the germline V gene are SEHNR and FQNEAQ (reference sequence). CDR3 sequence reads: CASSFWGGDTQYF. The CDR3 DNA reads TGTGCCAGCAGCTTCTGGGGCGGAGATACGCAGTATTTT.

The V call is TRBV5-4, the J call TRBJ2-1, with 15 bases aligning to TRBD2. This CDR3 has 18 residues. Germline values: CDR1 SGHNT, CDR2 YYREEE (reference sequence). The V gene end was trimmed by 2 bases and the J gene end by 5 bases; junction bases not matched to a gene: 8. The CDR3 bases are TGTGCCAGCAGCTTCGGGACTAGCGGGAGGCCGGCTGACAATGAGCAGTTCTTC. Translating gives CASSFGTSGRPADNEQFF.

The chain links TRBV19 to TRBJ1-4; TRBD1 matches at 7 bases. Per germline, CDR1 LNHDA and CDR2 SQIVND (reference sequence). With 5 bases clipped from V and 4 bases from J, the junction kept 4 bases outside the gene matches. The CDR3 spans 14 residues. CDR3 residues: CASSLRQGNEKLFF. CDR3 sequence (DNA): TGTGCCAGTAGTCTTCGACAGGGTAATGAAAAACTGTTTTTT.

This clone was observed a few times. The chain uses TRBV28 and TRBJ1-4, with 8 bases aligning to TRBD1. With 4 bases clipped from V and 4 bases from J, the junction kept 2 bases outside the gene matches. The CDR3 covers 14 residues. CDR1 and CDR2 (germline): MDHEN, SYDVKM. Written as DNA, the CDR3 is TGTGCCAGCAGTTCCGGACAGGGTAATGAAAAACTGTTTTTT. It is translated as CASSSGQGNEKLFF.

CDR3 amino acids: CASSLQSGGGYEQYF. CDR3 DNA sequence: TGTGCCAGCAGCTTACAGAGCGGGGGAGGTTACGAGCAGTACTTC. The chain has TRBV7-3 and TRBJ2-7; TRBD2 matches at 8 bases. After removal of 2 bases from V and 4 bases from J, the junction contained 7 bases not matched to a gene. The CDR3 covers 15 residues. CDR1 and CDR2 (germline): SGHTA, FQGTGA.

In DNA, the CDR3 is TGTGCCAGCAGCCTCGACAGGGCCTATCAGCCCCAGCATTTT. Translated, it gives CASSLDRAYQPQHF. The chain is built from TRBV5-5 and TRBJ1-5; TRBD1 aligns across 7 bases. The CDR3 covers 14 residues. Per the germline V gene, CDR1 is SGHKS and CDR2 is YYEKEE (reference sequence). V lost 4 bases to trimming and J lost 5 bases; unmatched junction nucleotides: 6.

The V gene is TRBV5-6, the J gene TRBJ2-4; possible D gene TRBD2, 6 bases. In germline, CDR1 is SGHDT, CDR2 YYEEEE. The V and J ends lost 5 bases and 1 base respectively, with 16 bases between them. This CDR3 is built from 16 residues. CDR3 amino acids: CASSAAGNGAKNIQYF. DNA for the CDR3: TGTGCCAGCAGTGCGGCGGGGAACGGGGCCAAAAACATTCAGTACTTC.

The rearrangement links TRBV24-1 to TRBJ2-1; perhaps TRBD2 as D (6 bases). The germline CDR1 and CDR2 sequences are KGHDR and SFDVKD. This CDR3 is built from 14 residues. The V gene lost 3 bases and the J gene lost 1 base, with 6 bases spanning the gap. The CDR3 is CATSDAGSYNEQFF. The CDR3 DNA is TGTGCCACCAGTGATGCGGGGTCCTACAATGAGCAGTTCTTC.

Concerning this clone itself: The junction and the germline gene differ at one end; a read error may be behind it. The chain couples TRBV28 to TRBJ2-7, with TRBD2 matching 14 bases. This CDR3 is built from 14 residues. Germline V gene data show CDR1 as MDHEN and CDR2 as SYDVKM. CDR3 DNA: TGTGCCAGCAGTTCGGGACTAGCGGGAGTCGAGCACTACTTC. This sequence encodes CASSSGLAGVEHYF.

This clone was observed a few times. V usage is TRBV5-1 and J usage is TRBJ2-1, with a possible D match to TRBD1 (5 bases). This CDR3 has 14 amino acids. V lost 7 bases to trimming and J lost 4 bases, with 15 bases between them. Looked up from germline, CDR1 is SGHRS and CDR2 is YFSETQ. CDR3: CASVEDSGYNEQFF. The DNA of the CDR3 is TGCGCCAGCGTCGAAGACAGTGGTTACAATGAGCAGTTCTTC.

V usage is TRBV5-4 and J usage is TRBJ2-7, with 13 bases identical to TRBD2. The junction had 4 bases not matched to a gene; V was cut back by 4 bases and J by 6 bases. Germline V gene data show CDR1 as SGHNT and CDR2 as YYREEE (reference sequence). The CDR3 extends over 14 amino acids. DNA for the CDR3: TGTGCCAGCAGCCGAGGGACTAGCGGGGCCGAGCAGTACTTC. This gives the protein CASSRGTSGAEQYF.